This is a list of T cell receptor beta chains from one sample in a study of blood T cell repertoires in COVID-19. The data were produced by immunoSEQ multiplex PCR, yet TCRdb's version contains in-frame clones alone and is incomplete. The data contain 250,000 to 350,000 clones, about 88% of them seen just once; the ten biggest clones take up roughly 2.6%. Sequencing used PBMCs or T cells enriched from blood (not recorded which). All receptors derive from a man in his fifties or sixties who had recovered from COVID-19. Each CDR3 is given with its conserved first and last residue. A D gene is named only where the DNA matches it firmly. Some rows have no size entry. The others give once, few or many, or a class for an expanded clone.

>TRBJ2-2|TRBV6-6|16|TRBD1|-
TGTGCCAGCAGTTACCCGGGACAGGGGGCTGGCGGGGAGCTGTTTTTT
CASSYPGQGAGGELFF
>TRBJ1-4|TRBV5-1|15|-|-
TGCGCCAGCAGCTTGGAGGCGGGCCGGAATGAAAAACTGTTTTTT
CASSLEAGRNEKLFF
>TRBJ1-6|TRBV30|15|-|-
TGTGCCTGGACCAGGACGGGGTACCAACACTCACCCCTCCACTTT
CAWTRTGYQHSPLHF
>TRBJ1-2|TRBV4-3|13|-|-
TGCGCCAGCAGCCAAACAGTCGGGAATGGCTACACCTTC
CASSQTVGNGYTF
>TRBJ1-1|TRBV11-1|13|-|-
TGTGCCAGCAGCTTGCAGTTCAACACTGAAGCTTTCTTT
CASSLQFNTEAFF
>TRBJ2-7|TRBV6-5|13|TRBD1|-
TGTGCCAGCAGCGGGACAGGAGGCCGCGAGCAGTACTTC
CASSGTGGREQYF
>TRBJ1-5|TRBV6-5|16|-|-
TGTGCCAGCAGTTACTCTGCCAGGGTTGGCAATCAGCCCCAGCATTTT
CASSYSARVGNQPQHF
>TRBJ1-2|TRBV18|15|-|-
TGTGCCAGCTCACCTCAGCGGGCGGGGGCCCGTGGCTACACCTTC
CASSPQRAGARGYTF
>TRBJ1-4|TRBV4-1|18|-|-
TGCGCCAGCAGCCAAGACCCAGCGGACAGCTCAACTAATGAAAAACTGTTTTTT
CASSQDPADSSTNEKLFF
>TRBJ2-1|TRBV29-1|15|-|-
TGCAGCGTTTCAACTAGACCGAGCTCCTACAATGAGCAGTTCTTC
CSVSTRPSSYNEQFF
>TRBJ2-7|TRBV7-2|14|-|-
TGTGCCAGCAGCCCCCGGCGGGGCCAAGGCGAGCAGTACTTC
CASSPRRGQGEQYF
>TRBJ1-3|TRBV19|17|TRBD1|-
TGTGCCAGTAGTACTACCGGGACAGGGGGCTTTGGAAACACCATATATTTT
CASSTTGTGGFGNTIYF
>TRBJ2-7|TRBV24-1|13|-|-
TGTGCCACCAGTGATCGGGGGATAAACGAGCAGTACTTC
CATSDRGINEQYF
>TRBJ1-1|TRBV11-2|13|-|-
TGTGCCAGCAGCTTGGGGGCCAACACTGAAGCTTTCTTT
CASSLGANTEAFF
>TRBJ2-3|TRBV19|18|-|-
TGTGCCAGTACCCCCATCGCAGGAACAAGCGGGCTGACAGATACGCAGTATTTT
CASTPIAGTSGLTDTQYF
>TRBJ1-6|TRBV6-5|14|-|-
TGTGCCAGCAGTCGGGACGGGAGGGATTCACCCCTCCACTTT
CASSRDGRDSPLHF
>TRBJ1-5|TRBV7-9|16|-|-
TGTGCCAGCAGCTTAGGGGCGGGTTCAAGCAATCAGCCCCAGCATTTT
CASSLGAGSSNQPQHF
>TRBJ2-1|TRBV4-1|17|TRBD2|-
TGCGCCAGCAGCCAATTCCAGGGACTAGCGGGGAACAATGAGCAGTTCTTC
CASSQFQGLAGNNEQFF
>TRBJ1-5|TRBV6-1|19|TRBD1|-
TGTGCCAGCAGTAAAGGGACAGGGAGGGGTCCTTATAGCAATCAGCCCCAGCATTTT
CASSKGTGRGPYSNQPQHF
>TRBJ1-1|TRBV11-2|12|TRBD1|few
TGTGCCAGCAGCTTAGGAGACAGGGGTGCTTTCTTT
CASSLGDRGAFF
>TRBJ2-1|TRBV4-3|13|-|-
TGCGCCAGCAGCCAACAACAGGACAATGAGCAGTTCTTC
CASSQQQDNEQFF
>TRBJ2-7|TRBV7-9|14|TRBD2|-
TGTGCCAGCAGCTACGGACTAGCGGACTACGAGCAGTACTTC
CASSYGLADYEQYF
>TRBJ2-1|TRBV7-2|16|-|-
TGTGCCAGCAGGCCCGTCGGAGGGGGCCCCTACAATGAGCAGTTCTTC
CASRPVGGGPYNEQFF
>TRBJ1-4|TRBV7-9|15|-|-
TGTGCCAGCAGCACAGGACCGACAACTAATGAAAAACTGTTTTTT
CASSTGPTTNEKLFF
>TRBJ2-7|TRBV30|13|-|-
TGTGCCTGGAACGTGGGACTTGGATACGAGCAGTACTTC
CAWNVGLGYEQYF
>TRBJ1-6|TRBV2|14|-|-
TGTGCCAGCATGAGTAGCTCCTATAATTCACCCCTCCACTTT
CASMSSSYNSPLHF
>TRBJ1-5|TRBV5-5|15|-|-
TGTGCCAGCAGCTTGACGAGGGCTCTTAGTCAGCCCCAGCATTTT
CASSLTRALSQPQHF